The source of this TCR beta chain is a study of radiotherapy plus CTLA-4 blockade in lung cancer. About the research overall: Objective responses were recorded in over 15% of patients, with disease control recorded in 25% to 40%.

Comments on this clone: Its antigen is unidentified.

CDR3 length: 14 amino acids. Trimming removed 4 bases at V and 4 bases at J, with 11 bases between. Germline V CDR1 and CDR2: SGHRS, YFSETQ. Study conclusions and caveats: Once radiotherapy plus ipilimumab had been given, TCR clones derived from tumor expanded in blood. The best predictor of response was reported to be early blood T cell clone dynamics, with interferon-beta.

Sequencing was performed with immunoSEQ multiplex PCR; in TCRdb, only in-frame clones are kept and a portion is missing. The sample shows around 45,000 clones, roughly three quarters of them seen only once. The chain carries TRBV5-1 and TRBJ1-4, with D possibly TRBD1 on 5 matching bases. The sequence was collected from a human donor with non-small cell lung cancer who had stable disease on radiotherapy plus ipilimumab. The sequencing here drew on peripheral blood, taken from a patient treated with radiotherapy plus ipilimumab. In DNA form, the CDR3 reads TGCGCCAGCAGCCCCCGGGACGGTAATGAAAAACTGTTTTTT. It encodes CASSPRDGNEKLFF.